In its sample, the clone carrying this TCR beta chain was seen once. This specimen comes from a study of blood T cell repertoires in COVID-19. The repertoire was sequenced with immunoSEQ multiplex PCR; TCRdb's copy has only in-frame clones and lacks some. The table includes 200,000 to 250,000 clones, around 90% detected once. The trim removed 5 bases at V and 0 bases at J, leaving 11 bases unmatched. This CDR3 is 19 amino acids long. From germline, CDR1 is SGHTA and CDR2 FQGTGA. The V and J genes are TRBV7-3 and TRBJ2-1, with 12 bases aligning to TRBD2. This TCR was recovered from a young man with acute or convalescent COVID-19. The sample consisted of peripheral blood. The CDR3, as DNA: TGTGCCAGCAGCCCACTGACTAGCGGGGGTTTCAGCTCCTACAATGAGCAGTTCTTC. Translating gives CASSPLTSGGFSSYNEQFF.